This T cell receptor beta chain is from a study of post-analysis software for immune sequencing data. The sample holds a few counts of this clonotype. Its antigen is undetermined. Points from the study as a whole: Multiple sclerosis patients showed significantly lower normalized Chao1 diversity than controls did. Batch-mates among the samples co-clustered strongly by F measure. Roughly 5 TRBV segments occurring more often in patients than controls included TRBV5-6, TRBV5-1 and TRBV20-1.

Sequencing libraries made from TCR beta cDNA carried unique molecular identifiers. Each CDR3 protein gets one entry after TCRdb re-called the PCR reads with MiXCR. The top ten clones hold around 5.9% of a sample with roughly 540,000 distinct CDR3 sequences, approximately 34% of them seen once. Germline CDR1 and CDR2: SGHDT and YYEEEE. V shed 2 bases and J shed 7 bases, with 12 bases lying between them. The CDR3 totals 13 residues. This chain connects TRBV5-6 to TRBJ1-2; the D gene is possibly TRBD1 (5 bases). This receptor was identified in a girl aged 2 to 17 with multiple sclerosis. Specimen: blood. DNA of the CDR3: TGTGCCAGCAGCTTTGGGGGGGATAGTGGCTACACCTTC. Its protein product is CASSFGGDSGYTF.